These T cell receptor beta chains were read from a single sample in a study of identical twins. TCRdb analysed the 5' RACE reads with MiXCR anew, one entry per CDR3 protein. The sample holds about 900,000 distinct CDR3 sequences, around 12% seen once. A further study also used this sample, focusing on yellow fever vaccine responses in identical twins.

Sequencing was done on a sample of PBMCs. Every receptor here comes from a young woman in good health. Both conserved end residues are part of each CDR3. A D gene is named only where the DNA matches it firmly. Only part of the rows carry a size: once, few, many, or a class if the clone is expanded.

- - TRBJ2-2 TRBV20-1 TGCAGTGCTGAACAGGTCCCGAACACCGGGGAGCTGTTTTTT CSAEQVPNTGELFF
- few TRBJ2-3 TRBV14 TGTGCCAGCAGCCAAGTGGAAAGACCGGGGGCGGATACGCAGTATTTT CASSQVERPGADTQYF
TRBD1 few TRBJ1-2 TRBV9 TGTGCCAGCAGCGGAGACAGGGGGCGCGGAAGCGGCTACACCTTC CASSGDRGRGSGYTF
TRBD1 - TRBJ2-7 TRBV4-2 TGTGCCAGCAGCCAAGCTCCCGGGACAGGGACAAACGAGCAGTACTTC CASSQAPGTGTNEQYF
TRBD1 - TRBJ1-1 TRBV20-1 TGCAGTGCCCCCTACCGGACAGGGCGGACTGAAGCTTTCTTT CSAPYRTGRTEAFF
TRBD1 - TRBJ2-4 TRBV10-1 TGCGCCAGCAGTGAAGGGGGCAAACTAGCCAAAAACATTCAGTACTTC CASSEGGKLAKNIQYF
TRBD2 many TRBJ2-1 TRBV4-2 TGTGCCAGCAGCCAAGACTTTGGGCTAGCGGACAATGAGCAGGTCTTC CASSQDFGLADNEQVF
TRBD2 - TRBJ2-1 TRBV4-1 TGCGCCAGCAGCAAAGAGCCCCCATCGGGGGGGATTAGTAATGAGCAGTTCTTC CASSKEPPSGGISNEQFF
TRBD1 - TRBJ2-7 TRBV19 TGTGCCAGTAGTATTGTACAGGGGTTAGCCTACGAGCAGTACTTC CASSIVQGLAYEQYF
- - TRBJ2-1 TRBV20-1 TGCTGTGCTAGTAACTTTGGGCTACTCTATGTAGTGCATGAGCAGTTCTTC CCASNFGLLYVVHEQFF
TRBD2 - TRBJ2-3 TRBV12-3/TRBV12-4 TGTGCCAGCAGTTTAGAGAGCGGGGGGCCCAACACAGATACGCAGTATTTT CASSLESGGPNTDTQYF
- few TRBJ2-2 TRBV5-6 TGTGCCAGCAGCTTGGCCGGGTTTGGCGGGGAGCTGTTTTTT CASSLAGFGGELFF
TRBD2 many TRBJ2-7 TRBV12-3/TRBV12-4 TGTGCCAGCAGTGCACTTAGCGGGAGCTTCTACGAGCAGTACTTC CASSALSGSFYEQYF
- - TRBJ2-7 TRBV9 TGTGCCAGCAGCGTAGGAGAGGGAGAGAACTACGAGCAGTACTTC CASSVGEGENYEQYF
- few TRBJ1-4 TRBV6-1 TGTGCCAGCAGTGAAATTGCGATTGGGGAAAAACTGTTTTTT CASSEIAIGEKLFF
- - TRBJ2-7 TRBV12-3/TRBV12-4 TGTGCCAGTGAAAGCAGTACCATTACGGGGCAGTACTTC CASESSTITGQYF
- - TRBJ2-5 TRBV21-1 TGTGCCAGCAGCAAAGAGTGGAAGGAGACCCAGTACTTC CASSKEWKETQYF
- - TRBJ2-6 TRBV3-1 TGTGCCAGCAGCCCCAGGAGGGTTAGCTCTGGGGCCAACGTCCTGACTTTC CASSPRRVSSGANVLTF
- - TRBJ2-1 TRBV5-1 TGCGCCAGCAGCTTGGGGCCCGGGACCTACAGCTCCTACAATGAGCAGTTCTTC CASSLGPGTYSSYNEQFF
- - TRBJ1-2 TRBV29-1 TGCAGCGTTCGGACCCCAAGGGACTATGGCTACACCTTC CSVRTPRDYGYTF
- many TRBJ2-5 TRBV7-9 TGTGCCAGCAGCTCCTGGACTGGACAAGAGACCCAGTACTTC CASSSWTGQETQYF
- few TRBJ1-4 TRBV28 TGTGCCAGCAGCTTTTATAAGGGTGCAACTAATGAAAAACTGTTTTTT CASSFYKGATNEKLFF
TRBD1 - TRBJ2-5 TRBV7-6 TGTGCCAGCAGCTTGGGACAGCGAACCTTAGGGGAGACCCAGTACTTC CASSLGQRTLGETQYF
- many TRBJ1-1 TRBV7-2 TGTGCCAGCAGCTTTGCCGGTCCGAACACTGAAGCTTTCTTT CASSFAGPNTEAFF
- - TRBJ1-1 TRBV7-9 TGTGCCAGCAGGCCATTTGACAGCCTGAACACTGAAGCTTTCTTT CASRPFDSLNTEAFF
TRBD2 few TRBJ2-3 TRBV14 TGTGCCAGCAGCCAAGAGTTTCTAGCGGGAGATGGAGATACGCAGTATTTT CASSQEFLAGDGDTQYF
- few TRBJ1-6 TRBV15 TGTGCCACCAGCAGTAGGAACAGGGAGTATTCACCCCTCCACTTT CATSSRNREYSPLHF
- many TRBJ2-1 TRBV12-3/TRBV12-4 TGTGCCAGCAGTTTTTTCAGGGGTAGCAATGAGCAGTTCTTC CASSFFRGSNEQFF
- few TRBJ2-7 TRBV20-1 TGCAGTGCTAGAGAGCCGGGAGACCCCTACGAGCAGTACTTC CSAREPGDPYEQYF
TRBD2 - TRBJ2-1 TRBV11-1 TGTGCCAGCAGCTTAGCGCTTGGGACTAGCGGGAGCTACAATGAGCAGTTCTTC CASSLALGTSGSYNEQFF
- few TRBJ2-7 TRBV7-3 TGTGCCAGCAGCTTAACCCCAGGGGGGTCCTACGAGCAGTACTTC CASSLTPGGSYEQYF
- few TRBJ2-2 TRBV20-1 TGCAGTGCTAGGTGGGGGGGCGACACCGGGGAGCTGTTTTTT CSARWGGDTGELFF
TRBD1 - TRBJ2-2 TRBV5-6 TGTGCCAGCAGTTGGTCCGGGACAGGGAACACCGGGGAGCTGTTTTTT CASSWSGTGNTGELFF